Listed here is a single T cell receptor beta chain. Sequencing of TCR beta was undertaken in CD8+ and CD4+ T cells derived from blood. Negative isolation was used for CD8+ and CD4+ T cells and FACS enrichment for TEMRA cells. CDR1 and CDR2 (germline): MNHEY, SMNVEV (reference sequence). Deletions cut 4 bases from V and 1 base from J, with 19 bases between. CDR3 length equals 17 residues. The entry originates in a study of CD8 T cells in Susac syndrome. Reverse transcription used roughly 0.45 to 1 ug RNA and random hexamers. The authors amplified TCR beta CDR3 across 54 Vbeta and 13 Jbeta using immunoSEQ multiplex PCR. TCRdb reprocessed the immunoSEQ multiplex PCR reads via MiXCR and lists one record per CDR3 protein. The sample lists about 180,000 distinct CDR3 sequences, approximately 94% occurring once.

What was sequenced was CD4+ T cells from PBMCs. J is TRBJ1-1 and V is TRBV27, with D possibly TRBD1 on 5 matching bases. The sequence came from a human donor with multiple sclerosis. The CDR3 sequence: CASSSHLMGQGNTEAFF. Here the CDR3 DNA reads TGTGCCAGCAGTTCTCACCTCATGGGGCAGGGGAACACTGAAGCTTTCTTT.